This T cell receptor (beta chain) is from a study of blood T cell repertoires in COVID-19. Clones were sequenced by immunoSEQ multiplex PCR, and TCRdb holds only the in-frame ones, with some missing. The sample contains a few hundred thousand clones, around nine tenths of which appear only once. Germline lookup yields CDR1 KGHDR and CDR2 SFDVKD. With 5 bases removed from V and 2 bases from J, the gap between germline ends came to 8 bases. This CDR3 spans 13 amino acids. The rearrangement links TRBV24-1 to TRBJ2-5; a weak D match, TRBD1 (5 bases). The receptor was isolated from a man aged 60-69 years who had recovered from COVID-19. The sequencing input was peripheral blood. The CDR3 DNA reads TGTGCCACCAGTGGTGGGGCACAAGAGACCCAGTACTTC. The encoded protein is CATSGGAQETQYF.